One sample yielded the 25 T cell receptor beta chains listed below, sequenced in a study of CD8 T cells in Susac syndrome. The RNA input was about 0.5 to 1 ug, and it was reverse transcribed with random hexamers. TCRdb independently ran MiXCR on the immunoSEQ multiplex PCR reads; one entry per CDR3 protein. Of around 200,000 distinct CDR3 sequences in the sample, roughly 94% were seen once. What was sequenced was CD4+ T cells from PBMCs. These receptors all stem from a human donor with Susac syndrome.

The chain uses TRBV6-1 and TRBJ2-2; D is perhaps TRBD1 (5 bases). The V gene's germline CDR1 is MNHNS and CDR2 SASEGT. The CDR3 totals 13 residues. Trimming took off 4 bases at V and 5 bases at J, with 8 bases between the two ends. The CDR3 DNA sequence: TGTGCCAGCAGTGTTCAGGGAACCGGGGAGCTGTTTTTT. Its translation is CASSVQGTGELFF.

The CDR3 loop is CASSQDAGLQTEYF. The CDR3 nucleotides are TGTGCCAGCAGCCAAGATGCCGGACTCCAAACGGAGTACTTC. The J gene is TRBJ2-5, the V gene TRBV3-1; possibly TRBD2 for D (5 bases). V was clipped by 0 bases and J by 12 bases, with 17 bases between them. Germline V gene lookup returns CDR1 LGHDT and CDR2 YNNKEL (reference sequence). This CDR3 spans 14 amino acids.

The chain links TRBV14 to TRBJ1-1; TRBD1 might be the D (5 bases). Germline assignment: CDR1 SGHDN and CDR2 FVKESK. The CDR3 contains 9 residues. The ends were cut back, 6 bases at V and 11 bases at J, with 7 bases in the middle. CDR3 in amino acids: CASSGGAFF. The CDR3 DNA follows: TGTGCCAGCAGTGGGGGGGCTTTCTTT.

This sequence joins TRBV2 and TRBJ2-1; D gene unclear. CDR1 SNHLY and CDR2 FYNNEI come from the germline V gene. The CDR3 loop spans 13 amino acids. V lost 6 bases and J 4 bases, leaving 10 bases between the germline ends. The CDR3 nucleotides are TGTGCCAGCAGCCCTGACATGTACAATGAGCAGTTCTTC. Translated: CASSPDMYNEQFF.

In DNA form, the CDR3 reads TGTGCCTGGAGTACCACGGGTTCAGGGGTAGGGAACACTGAAGCTTTCTTT. It translates to CAWSTTGSGVGNTEAFF. V gene TRBV30 combines with J gene TRBJ1-1; perhaps TRBD1 as D (6 bases). Germline loops: CDR1 GTSNPN, CDR2 SVGIG (reference sequence). The ends were cut back, 2 bases at V and 1 base at J, with 20 bases in the middle. The CDR3 is made up of 17 amino acids.

This chain connects TRBV29-1 to TRBJ1-4; D gene ambiguous. Per germline, CDR1 SQVTM and CDR2 ANQGSEA. V lost 1 base and J 6 bases, leaving 12 bases between the germline ends. This CDR3 is built from 14 residues. CDR3 protein: CSVEASGHDEKLFF. The CDR3 DNA reads as TGCAGCGTTGAAGCAAGTGGTCACGATGAAAAACTGTTTTTT.

The V gene is TRBV4-2, the J gene TRBJ2-3; D is ambiguous. With 0 bases removed from V and 0 bases from J, the gap between germline ends came to 10 bases. In germline, CDR1 is LGHNA, CDR2 YNFKEQ. CDR3 size: 16 residues. Written as DNA, the CDR3 is TGTGCCAGCAGCCAAGAGCACAGAACTAGCACAGATACGCAGTATTTT. This codes for CASSQEHRTSTDTQYF.

The chain employs TRBV5-1 and TRBJ1-3; perhaps TRBD1 as D (5 bases). This CDR3 is built from 17 residues. The V end was cut by 4 bases, the J end by 0 bases, with 17 bases between. Germline assignment: CDR1 SGHRS and CDR2 YFSETQ. CDR3 sequence (DNA): TGCGCCAGCAGCGCCGGGAGTCCCGGGACCTCTGGAAACACCATATATTTT. Protein sequence: CASSAGSPGTSGNTIYF. The full variable domain, its missing parts supplied by reference TRBV5-1 and TRBJ1-3, is KAGVTQTPRYLIKTRGQQVTLSCSPISGHRSVSWYQQTPGQGLQFLFEYFSETQRNKGNFPGRFSGRQFSNSRSEMNVSTLELGDSALYLCASSAGSPGTSGNTIYFGEGSWLTVV.

The chain couples TRBV12-5 to TRBJ1-1, with D possibly matching TRBD1 (5 bases). The CDR3 has 15 residues. Germline CDR1 and CDR2: LGHNT and FRNRAP. V lost 0 bases, J lost 0 bases, and 8 bases lay in between. The CDR3 spells CASGLVAGLNTEAFF. The CDR3 DNA sequence: TGTGCTAGTGGTTTGGTAGCGGGACTGAACACTGAAGCTTTCTTT. Supplemented by reference TRBV12-5 and TRBJ1-1, the full variable domain reads DARVTQTPRHKVTEMGQEVTMRCQPILGHNTVFWYRQTMMQGLELLAYFRNRAPLDDSGMPKDRFSAEMPDATLATLKIQPSEPRDSAVYFCASGLVAGLNTEAFFGQGTRLTVV.

This rearrangement joins TRBV6-5 to TRBJ1-1; TRBD1 agrees at 7 bases. CDR3 length: 14 amino acids. The ends lost 0 bases at V and 8 bases at J; junction bases unmatched: 6. CDR1 and CDR2 (germline): MNHEY, SVGAGI. CDR3 coding DNA: TGTGCCAGCAGTTACTCGTGGCAGGGGGAAGAAGCTTTCTTT. Translation gives CASSYSWQGEEAFF.

V gene TRBV6-5 combines with J gene TRBJ2-1; the match to TRBD2 covers 7 bases. The CDR3 is 13 amino acids. Losses at the gene ends were 7 bases for V and 6 bases for J; bases not matched to a gene: 6. CDR1 MNHEY and CDR2 SVGAGI come from the germline V gene. The DNA of the CDR3 is TGTGCCAGCATCCGGCGGGGGAGCAATGAGCAGTTCTTC. It codes for CASIRRGSNEQFF.

The V gene is TRBV28, the J gene TRBJ2-6, with D hard to call. Germline CDR1 and CDR2: MDHEN and SYDVKM. CDR3 length: 15 residues. V was pared by 8 bases and J by 0 bases, with 11 bases between. The CDR3 here is CASGESYSGANVLTF. As DNA, the CDR3 is TGTGCCAGCGGGGAATCTTACTCTGGGGCCAACGTCCTGACTTTC. The full variable domain, completed using reference TRBV28 and TRBJ2-6, is DVKVTQSSRYLVKRTGEKVFLECVQDMDHENMFWYRQDPGLGLRLIYFSYDVKMKEKGDIPEGYSVSREKKERFSLILESASTNQTSMYLCASGESYSGANVLTFGAGSRLTVL.

The chain is built from TRBV20-1 and TRBJ2-5; D not resolved. Trimming took off 3 bases at V and 5 bases at J, with 10 bases between the two ends. The CDR3 spans 12 residues. Germline V gene data show CDR1 as DFQATT and CDR2 as SNEGSKA (reference sequence). Written as DNA, the CDR3 is TGCAGTGCTAGGCAGGTCACGGAGACCCAGTACTTC. Its translation is CSARQVTETQYF.

V gene TRBV7-8 combines with J gene TRBJ1-1; the D gene is possibly TRBD1 (5 bases). CDR3 length equals 15 residues. V was pared by 3 bases and J by 1 base, with 12 bases between. CDR1 is SGHVS and CDR2 is FQNEAQ in the germline V gene. The CDR3 reads CASSFNRIRNTEAFF. CDR3 DNA sequence: TGTGCCAGCAGCTTCAACAGGATCAGGAACACTGAAGCTTTCTTT.

The chain links TRBV30 to TRBJ1-2; possibly TRBD1 for D (5 bases). This CDR3 comprises 13 residues. CDR1 GTSNPN and CDR2 SVGIG come from the germline V gene (reference sequence). The germline V and J ends were trimmed by 4 bases and 3 bases, with 12 bases remaining between them. This CDR3 is CAWTSSRDYGYTF. The CDR3 nucleotides read TGTGCCTGGACCTCAAGCAGGGACTATGGCTACACCTTC.

This CDR3 is CASSLEQGLKNIQYF. DNA of the CDR3: TGTGCCAGCAGCCTCGAACAGGGCCTCAAAAACATTCAGTACTTC. V is TRBV2 and J is TRBJ2-4; possibly TRBD1 for D (6 bases). This CDR3 spans 15 amino acids. Germline CDR1 reads SNHLY; CDR2 reads FYNNEI. V was clipped by 6 bases and J by 3 bases, with 15 bases between them.

J is TRBJ1-2 and V is TRBV20-1; 9 bases agree with TRBD1. Germline CDR1 DFQATT, CDR2 SNEGSKA (reference sequence). With V trimmed by 4 bases and J by 7 bases, 7 bases remained unmatched. This CDR3 comprises 13 residues. The CDR3 protein is CSAIPGTGIGYTF. The CDR3 bases are TGCAGTGCTATCCCCGGGACAGGGATTGGCTACACCTTC.

The chain has TRBV20-1 and TRBJ2-1; D is ambiguous. Trimming shortened V by 1 base and J by 5 bases, and 6 bases separated the two germline ends. The CDR3 has 12 residues. Germline-derived CDR1 and CDR2 are DFQATT and SNEGSKA (reference sequence). CDR3 sequence: CSARAPNNEQFF. The CDR3 DNA reads TGCAGTGCTAGAGCGCCAAACAATGAGCAGTTCTTC.

The rearrangement links TRBV19 to TRBJ2-5; 9 bases are shared with TRBD1. Germline V gives CDR1 LNHDA, CDR2 SQIVND (reference sequence). The V gene end was trimmed by 5 bases and the J gene end by 4 bases; junction bases not matched to a gene: 8. The CDR3 covers 15 residues. The CDR3 DNA reads TGTGCCAGTAGTCTCGCTGACAGGGGGGGAGAGACCCAGTACTTC. Its translation: CASSLADRGGETQYF.

The chain combines TRBV5-1 with TRBJ1-2; D may be TRBD1 (6 bases). Germline loops: CDR1 SGHRS, CDR2 YFSETQ. The CDR3 sequence is 14 residues long. The ends were cut back, 5 bases at V and 2 bases at J, with 13 bases in the middle. The CDR3 DNA reads as TGCGCCAGCAGTGAGGGGGTCCGAAACTATGGCTACACCTTC. Protein: CASSEGVRNYGYTF.

V and J are TRBV6-2 or TRBV6-3 and TRBJ2-5; TRBD2 aligns across 12 bases. The V gene's germline CDR1 is MNHEY and CDR2 SVGEGT. The trim removed 2 bases at V and 1 base at J, leaving 2 bases unmatched. The length of the CDR3 is 16 residues. DNA for the CDR3: TGTGCCAGCAGTTACAGGACTAGCGGGATCCAAGAGACCCAGTACTTC. This translates into CASSYRTSGIQETQYF.

The chain links TRBV27 to TRBJ1-1; D gene unclear. The CDR3 contains 15 residues. Germline CDR1 reads MNHEY; CDR2 reads SMNVEV (reference sequence). The V and J ends lost 0 bases and 1 base respectively, with 9 bases between them. CDR3 DNA sequence: TGTGCCAGCAGTTTATCGAGTCCTTCGAACACTGAAGCTTTCTTT. Its translation is CASSLSSPSNTEAFF.

V gene TRBV15 combines with J gene TRBJ2-3; D uncertain. Trimming took 0 bases from V and 2 from J, leaving 0 bases between them. Germline V gives CDR1 LNHNV, CDR2 YYDKDF (reference sequence). The CDR3 sequence is 12 residues long. The CDR3 is CATSRDTDTQYF. The CDR3 DNA reads as TGTGCCACCAGCAGAGACACAGATACGCAGTATTTT.

Only a few counts were recorded for this clonotype. The chain uses TRBV4-2 and TRBJ2-6; D unresolved. CDR1 is LGHNA and CDR2 is YNFKEQ in the germline V gene. The CDR3 covers 15 residues. Trimming stripped 0 bases from V and 0 bases from J, with 3 bases between. This chain's CDR3 is CASSQDDSGANVLTF. CDR3 nucleotide sequence: TGTGCCAGCAGCCAAGACGACTCTGGGGCCAACGTCCTGACTTTC.

The CDR3 spells CASSLASVVYGRGNNQPQHF. For the CDR3, the DNA is TGTGCCAGCAGTTTAGCTTCGGTTGTTTATGGCAGGGGTAACAATCAGCCCCAGCATTTT. The V and J genes are TRBV12-3 or TRBV12-4 and TRBJ1-5; D is possibly TRBD1 (6 bases). V dropped 0 bases and J dropped 3 bases, with 24 bases sitting between them. CDR3 length: 20 residues.